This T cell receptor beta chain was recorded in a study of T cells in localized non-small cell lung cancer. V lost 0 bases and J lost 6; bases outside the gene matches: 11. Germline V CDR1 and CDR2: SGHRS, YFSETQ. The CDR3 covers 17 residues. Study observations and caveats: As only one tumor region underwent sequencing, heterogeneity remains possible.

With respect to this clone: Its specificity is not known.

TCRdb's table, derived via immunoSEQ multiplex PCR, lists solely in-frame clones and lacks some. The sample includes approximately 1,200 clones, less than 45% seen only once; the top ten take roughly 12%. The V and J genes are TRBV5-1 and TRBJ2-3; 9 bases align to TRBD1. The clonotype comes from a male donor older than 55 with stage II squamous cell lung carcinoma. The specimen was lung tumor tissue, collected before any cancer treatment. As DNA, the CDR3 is TGCGCCAGCAGCTTGGGGGCCACAGGGGGCTTTTCCGATACGCAGTATTTT. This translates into CASSLGATGGFSDTQYF.